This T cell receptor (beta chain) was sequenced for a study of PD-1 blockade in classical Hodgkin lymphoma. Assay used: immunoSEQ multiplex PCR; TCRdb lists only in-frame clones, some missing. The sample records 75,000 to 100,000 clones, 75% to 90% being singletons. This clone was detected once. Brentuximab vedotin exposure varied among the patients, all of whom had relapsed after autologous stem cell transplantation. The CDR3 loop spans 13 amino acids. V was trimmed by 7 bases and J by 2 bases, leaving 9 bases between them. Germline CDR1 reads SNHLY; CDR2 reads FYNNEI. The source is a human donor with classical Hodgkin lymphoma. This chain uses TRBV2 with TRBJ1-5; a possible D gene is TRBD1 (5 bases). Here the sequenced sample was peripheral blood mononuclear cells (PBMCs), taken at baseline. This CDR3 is CASNRGGNQPQHF. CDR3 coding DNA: TGTGCCAGCAATCGGGGCGGCAATCAGCCCCAGCATTTT.